This TCR beta chain emerged from a study of monozygotic twins with cystic fibrosis. Regarding the study as a whole: Clonality was generally low (median around 0.0098), higher in the most severe patients. Age, concordance and disease severity did not associate with shared CDR3 numbers. V usage most resembled the co-twin in 13 of 16 pairs.

Some clones are missing from TCRdb's copy, which holds only in-frame ones; the method was immunoSEQ multiplex PCR. This table has about 25,000 clones, about nine tenths appearing once. Remarks on this clone: The antigen remains unidentified.

This CDR3 comprises 13 residues. V lost 4 bases and J 10 bases, leaving 11 bases between the germline ends. Per the germline V gene, CDR1 is SNHLY and CDR2 is FYNNEI. This sequence was found in a girl aged 2 to 10 with cystic fibrosis. The chain has TRBV2 and TRBJ1-6; D not resolved. Material: blood. CDR3: CASSVRSGSPLHF. Written as DNA, the CDR3 is TGTGCCAGCAGTGTCAGGTCGGGGTCACCCCTCCACTTT.